The source of this TCR beta chain is a study of blood T cell repertoires in COVID-19. Across the study: COVID-19 samples from acute and convalescent phases originated in the United States, Italy and Spain. T cells, B-cell-depleted T cells, or PBMCs provided the cDNA or gDNA that served as material.

V trimming: 8 bases; J trimming: 4 bases; junction bases outside the gene matches: 3. In germline, CDR1 is GTSNPN, CDR2 SVGIG (reference sequence). The CDR3 runs 12 residues. As processed by the authors: Reference gene primers were amplified, and this amplification served to estimate nucleated cell counts. TCRdb keeps only in-frame clones here, not all; method: immunoSEQ multiplex PCR. That table supplies the V and J calls and clone size; D and trimming were determined from the DNA. The sample consists of 100,000 to 150,000 clones, 88% of them appearing once. The V and J genes are TRBV30 and TRBJ1-5; TRBD1 aligns across 9 bases. Sequences were obtained from peripheral blood. The receptor comes from a human donor in a cohort sampled during active COVID-19. The CDR3 bases are TGTGCCGCAGACAGGGGGAATCAGCCCCAGCATTTT. Translation: CAADRGNQPQHF.